A selection of T cell receptor beta chains follows, all from one sample in a study of cytomegalovirus exposure and HLA in healthy donors. The repertoire was sequenced with immunoSEQ multiplex PCR; TCRdb's copy has only in-frame clones and lacks some. The table has 100,000 to 150,000 clones, roughly 77% seen once; the top ten hold roughly 5%. The sequenced sample was PBMCs. The receptors shown here come from a man aged 30 to 45 in good health and CMV-seronegative. The CDR3 runs from the conserved cysteine through the conserved F or W.

CDR3 protein: CASSEGGAVDTQYF; J gene: TRBJ2-3; V gene: TRBV28
CDR3 protein: CASSSGLEAQYF; J gene: TRBJ2-5; V gene: TRBV7-2
CDR3 protein: CASSLGGGTQETQYF; J gene: TRBJ2-5; V gene: TRBV5-5
CDR3 protein: CASSLTSGDSSYNEQFF; J gene: TRBJ2-1; V gene: TRBV5-1
CDR3 protein: CAWSRGQGREQYF; J gene: TRBJ2-7; V gene: TRBV30
CDR3 protein: CASRLFVDSEQYF; J gene: TRBJ2-7; V gene: TRBV5-1
CDR3 protein: CASRSPTYEQYF; J gene: TRBJ2-7; V gene: TRBV27
CDR3 protein: CASSKEHSQETQYF; J gene: TRBJ2-5; V gene: TRBV21-1
CDR3 protein: CASTADYGYTF; J gene: TRBJ1-2; V gene: TRBV28
CDR3 protein: CASSTYRDRVNYEQYF; J gene: TRBJ2-7; V gene: TRBV5-6
CDR3 protein: CASSLTSVPDTQYF; J gene: TRBJ2-3; V gene: TRBV5-1
CDR3 protein: CASSVQPSGSAAEQYF; J gene: TRBJ2-7; V gene: TRBV9
CDR3 protein: CASGRGMNTEAFF; J gene: TRBJ1-1; V gene: TRBV19
CDR3 protein: CASSLLPTGGTDTQYF; J gene: TRBJ2-3; V gene: TRBV11-1
CDR3 protein: CAWSLETSGNDNEQFF; J gene: TRBJ2-1; V gene: TRBV30
CDR3 protein: CASRETVDYGYTF; J gene: TRBJ1-2; V gene: TRBV6-1
CDR3 protein: CASSIDYVQISWTGRNTEAFF; J gene: TRBJ1-1; V gene: TRBV19
CDR3 protein: CASSQDNNYGYTF; J gene: TRBJ1-2; V gene: TRBV5-6
CDR3 protein: CASSVQGAAGYTF; J gene: TRBJ1-2; V gene: TRBV7-2
CDR3 protein: CASILAGAREQYF; J gene: TRBJ2-7; V gene: TRBV2
CDR3 protein: CASSGDRGRTDTQYF; J gene: TRBJ2-3; V gene: TRBV5-6
CDR3 protein: CASSTGTGDYSNQPQHF; J gene: TRBJ1-5; V gene: TRBV19
CDR3 protein: CASSRPGLATYEQYF; J gene: TRBJ2-7; V gene: TRBV7-2
CDR3 protein: CASSFYPGAIETQYF; J gene: TRBJ2-5; V gene: TRBV5-1
CDR3 protein: CASSPWQGSGNEQFF; J gene: TRBJ2-1; V gene: TRBV18
CDR3 protein: CASSLGTSGPPQYF; J gene: TRBJ2-5; V gene: TRBV7-9
CDR3 protein: CASSLDRGSGANVLTF; J gene: TRBJ2-6; V gene: TRBV5-1